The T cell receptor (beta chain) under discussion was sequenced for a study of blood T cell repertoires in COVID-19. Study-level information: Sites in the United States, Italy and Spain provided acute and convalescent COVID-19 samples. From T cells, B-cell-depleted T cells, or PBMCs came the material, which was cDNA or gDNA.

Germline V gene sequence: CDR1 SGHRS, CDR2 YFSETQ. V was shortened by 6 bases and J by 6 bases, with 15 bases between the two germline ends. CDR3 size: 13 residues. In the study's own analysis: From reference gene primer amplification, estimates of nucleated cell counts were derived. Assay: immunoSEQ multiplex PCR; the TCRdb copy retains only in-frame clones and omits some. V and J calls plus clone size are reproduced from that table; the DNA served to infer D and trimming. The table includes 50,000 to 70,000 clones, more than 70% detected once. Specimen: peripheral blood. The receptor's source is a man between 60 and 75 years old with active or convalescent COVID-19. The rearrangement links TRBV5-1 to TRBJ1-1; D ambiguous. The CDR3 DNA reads TGCGCCAGCAAGGACGGCTCGGGATCTGAAGCTTTCTTT. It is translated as CASKDGSGSEAFF.